The 2 T cell receptor beta chains in this list originate from one sample, sequenced in a study of CD8+ T cells in alopecia areata. Extraction and reverse transcription of RNA yielded cDNA as the sequencing template. Here immunoSEQ multiplex PCR was the method, and the copy in TCRdb shows in-frame clones only, minus some. The sample has approximately 180,000 clones; over 55% are singletons. The sequencing here drew on CD4+ T cells sorted from blood, taken at week 0. These receptors all come from a human donor with alopecia areata.

The CDR3 nucleotides are TGTGCCAGCAGCCACCTAGACAGGGTTGGCGAGCAGTACTTC. Protein product: CASSHLDRVGEQYF. The chain uses TRBV5-6 and TRBJ2-7; 7 nucleotides agree with TRBD1. Germline CDR1 SGHDT, CDR2 YYEEEE. This CDR3 is built from 14 residues. After removal of 4 bases from V and 6 bases from J, the junction contained 10 bases not matched to a gene.

The V and J genes are TRBV7-2 and TRBJ2-5; D is ambiguous. Trimming cost V 6 bases and J 3 bases, with 11 bases left between them. This CDR3 is built from 13 residues. Germline V CDR1 and CDR2: SGHTA, FQGNSA. CDR3 amino acids: CASSRPKEETQYF. As DNA, the CDR3 is TGTGCCAGCAGTAGGCCCAAAGAAGAGACCCAGTACTTC.